These 8 T cell receptor beta chains were sequenced from one sample in a study of shared clonotypes between healthy human individuals. CD45RO negativity and positive selection for CCR7 defined naive CD8 cells, a population that excluded terminally differentiated effector memory CD45RA+ cells. Measured with immunoSEQ multiplex PCR; TCRdb has only the in-frame clones, and not every one. The sample carries millions of clones, about 95% recorded once. The sample taken for sequencing was naive CD8+ T cells sorted from blood. The receptors here all came from a man younger than 35 in good health.

The rearrangement links TRBV7-9 to TRBJ2-3; D is uncertain. The CDR3 is 13 amino acids. Trimming left V 5 bases short and J 3 bases short, with 9 bases between. Germline loops: CDR1 SEHNR, CDR2 FQNEAQ (reference sequence). DNA of the CDR3: TGTGCCAGCAGCAAGATAAATACAGATACGCAGTATTTT. Amino acid sequence: CASSKINTDTQYF.

CDR3 DNA sequence: TGTGCCAGCAGCGTAATCGCTAGCGGGAGTGGGGAGACCCAGTACTTC. This translates into CASSVIASGSGETQYF. The V and J genes are TRBV9 and TRBJ2-5; TRBD2 matches 10 bases. With V trimmed by 1 base and J by 5 bases, 8 bases remained unmatched. From germline, CDR1 is SGDLS and CDR2 YYNGEE. CDR3 size: 16 residues.

The chain is built from TRBV7-9 and TRBJ2-5; D may be TRBD2 (5 bases). Germline V gene sequence: CDR1 SEHNR, CDR2 FQNEAQ (reference sequence). V lost 1 base to trimming and J lost 5 bases, with 14 bases between them. The CDR3 is 15 residues long. The CDR3 DNA reads TGTGCCAGCAGCTTAGTTATCCGGGGTCCTGAGACCCAGTACTTC. It specifies CASSLVIRGPETQYF.

The gene calls are TRBV7-9 and TRBJ2-7, with TRBD2 as a possible D gene (6 bases). With 5 bases removed from V and 7 bases from J, the gap between germline ends came to 33 bases. CDR1 is SEHNR and CDR2 is FQNEAQ in the germline V gene (reference sequence). This CDR3 contains 19 residues. The CDR3 loop reads CASSPRLGQDRSSGGEQYF. For the CDR3, the DNA is TGTGCCAGCAGCCCGAGACTAGGCCAAGACCGTAGCTCGGGTGGGGAGCAGTACTTC.

The chain recombines TRBV9 with TRBJ2-7; TRBD1 matches at 7 bases. J gave up 5 bases and V 5 bases, and 7 bases lay outside the gene matches. The CDR3 loop spans 13 amino acids. Germline V lookup: CDR1 SGDLS, CDR2 YYNGEE. CDR3 in amino acids: CASRDRGGNEQYF. CDR3 nucleotides: TGTGCCAGCAGAGACAGAGGGGGCAACGAGCAGTACTTC.

Concerning this clone itself: Additional DNA sequences in this sample encode the identical CDR3. The chain has TRBV6-5 and TRBJ2-2; tentatively, D is TRBD2 (6 bases). The CDR3 runs to 13 residues. Germline lookup yields CDR1 MNHEY and CDR2 SVGAGI. V was shortened by 2 bases and J by 6 bases, with 7 bases between the two germline ends. CDR3 nucleotides: TGTGCCAGCAGTTACAGGGAGGCCGGGGAGCTGTTTTTT. Its protein product is CASSYREAGELFF.

The V and J genes are TRBV29-1 and TRBJ1-1, with a possible D match to TRBD1 (5 bases). Between the trimmed V and J ends, which lost 8 bases and 5 bases, there was a span of 9 bases. Germline loops: CDR1 SQVTM, CDR2 ANQGSEA. The CDR3 spans 10 residues. The CDR3 DNA reads as TGCAGCACTCAGGGTACTGAAGCTTTCTTT. Amino acids: CSTQGTEAFF.

The rearrangement links TRBV6-4 to TRBJ2-1; D may be TRBD2 (6 bases). V was shortened by 8 bases and J by 8 bases, with 16 bases between the two germline ends. Germline V gives CDR1 MRHNA, CDR2 SNTAGT. CDR3 length: 13 amino acids. CDR3 DNA: TGTGCCAGCTCGGCGGGAACTTGGGATGAGCAGTTCTTC. As protein: CASSAGTWDEQFF.